These 10 T cell receptor beta chains originate from one sample sequenced in a study of cytotoxic CD8 clonotypes in ibrutinib-treated CLL. Using immunoSEQ multiplex PCR, the repertoire was profiled, and TCRdb retains in-frame clones only, with some absent. The sample consists of 130,000 or so clones, around 77% of them appearing once. The input for sequencing was PBMCs, taken after 12 months of ibrutinib treatment. The receptors derive from a human donor with chronic lymphocytic leukemia.

V usage is TRBV25-1 and J usage is TRBJ1-6, with TRBD1 matching over 9 bases. The CDR3 loop spans 17 amino acids. CDR1 and CDR2 (germline): MGHDK, SYGVNS. V was clipped by 1 base and J by 5 bases; unmatched bases: 6. DNA of the CDR3: TGTGCCAGCAGTGAATCGGTGACAGGGGGTCATAATTCACCCCTCCACTTT. Protein product: CASSESVTGGHNSPLHF.

The chain recombines TRBV28 with TRBJ2-7; maybe TRBD1 (5 bases). The V end lost 6 bases, the J end lost 3 bases, and 18 bases lay between the germline ends. This CDR3 is 15 amino acids long. The V gene's germline CDR1 is MDHEN and CDR2 SYDVKM. CDR3 region: CASSLADTENYEQYF. In DNA form, the CDR3 reads TGTGCCAGCAGCCTGGCGGACACTGAAAACTACGAGCAGTACTTC.

This rearrangement joins TRBV15 to TRBJ1-2; D is uncertain. V was trimmed by 5 bases and J by 7 bases, leaving 14 bases between them. This CDR3 region has 13 residues. Germline CDR1 reads LNHNV; CDR2 reads YYDKDF (reference sequence). In DNA form, the CDR3 reads TGTGCCACCAGCCCACGTGAGGCGGCTGGCTACACCTTC. Its protein is CATSPREAAGYTF.

This clone was counted a single time. CDR3 bases: TGTGCCAGCAGTTTATGGGGTATGGGGGTAAGGAGCAATCAGCCCCAGCATTTT. It yields the protein CASSLWGMGVRSNQPQHF. The V gene is TRBV27, the J gene TRBJ1-5; maybe TRBD1 (5 bases). CDR3 size: 18 residues. The V gene lost 1 base and the J gene lost 1 base, with 17 bases spanning the gap. Germline lookup yields CDR1 MNHEY and CDR2 SMNVEV (reference sequence).

In its sample, this clone was seen once. The DNA for the CDR3 is TGTGCCATCAGTGAAACGGGAGAGGTAGGGGAGCAGTTCTTC. Translating gives CAISETGEVGEQFF. This sequence joins TRBV10-3 and TRBJ2-1; tentatively, D is TRBD2 (6 bases). The V end was cut by 3 bases, the J end by 10 bases, with 16 bases between. Looked up from germline, CDR1 is ENHRY and CDR2 is SYGVKD. This CDR3 region has 14 residues.

This chain joins TRBV2 and TRBJ2-1; 7 bases line up with TRBD1. Germline trimming cut 5 bases from V and 1 base from J; bases unmatched to any gene: 5. CDR1 is SNHLY, CDR2 FYNNEI, per germline. The CDR3 loop spans 15 amino acids. The CDR3 sequence is CASSQRGPSYNEQFF. CDR3 DNA: TGTGCCAGCAGTCAAAGGGGGCCATCCTACAATGAGCAGTTCTTC. Full variable domain (outside the CDR3, taken from reference TRBV2 and TRBJ2-1): EPEVTQTPSHQVTQMGQEVILRCVPISNHLYFYWYRQILGQKVEFLVSFYNNEISEKSEIFDDQFSVERPDGSNFTLKIRSTKLEDSAMYFCASSQRGPSYNEQFFGPGTRLTVL.

The chain uses TRBV2 and TRBJ1-2; D may be TRBD1 (5 bases). The CDR3 spans 12 residues. Germline V gene lookup returns CDR1 SNHLY and CDR2 FYNNEI. V gave up 4 bases and J gave up 5 bases, with 8 bases separating them. CDR3 residues: CASSVWGYGYTF. The CDR3 nucleotides read TGTGCCAGCAGTGTATGGGGGTATGGCTACACCTTC.

The chain combines TRBV11-1 with TRBJ2-7; the D is unclear. This CDR3 is 12 amino acids long. The germline V gene encodes CDR1 SGHAT and CDR2 FQDESV (reference sequence). Trimming removed 4 bases at V and 4 bases at J, with 8 bases between. The CDR3 region has the DNA TGTGCCAGCAGCTCCTCCCGGTACGAGCAGTACTTC. Residues: CASSSSRYEQYF.

The chain has TRBV5-1 and TRBJ2-7; TRBD1 matches at 9 bases. Trimming removed 0 bases from V and 7 bases from J; junction bases left unmatched: 5. The CDR3 has 14 residues. The germline V gene encodes CDR1 SGHRS and CDR2 YFSETQ. The CDR3 DNA is TGCGCCAGCAGCTTGGAACAGGGGGCTGGTGAGCAGTACTTC. It specifies CASSLEQGAGEQYF.

The chain has TRBV4-1 and TRBJ1-3; 12 bases are a match to TRBD1. The J segment lost 0 bases and the V segment lost 4 bases, leaving 7 bases of the junction unmatched. This CDR3 region has 18 residues. CDR1 is MGHRA, CDR2 YSYEKL, per germline. CDR3 DNA: TGCGCCAGCAGCCGGGACAGGGGGCTTCCTTACTCTGGAAACACCATATATTTT. Translating it yields CASSRDRGLPYSGNTIYF.